This TCR beta chain was retrieved from a study of siplizumab effects on memory and regulatory T cells. Cells of the mixed lymphocyte reaction were cocultured at 37 degrees C for roughly 6 days. Turning to this clone: No antigen is known for it.

Repertoires were generated with immunoSEQ multiplex PCR, while TCRdb's copy carries only in-frame clones and drops some. The sample comprises around 7,400 clones, about 40% of which are singletons, and 5.5% to 6% rests with the top ten. The TCR sequence derives from a human donor in good health; the cells came from an allogeneic mixed lymphocyte reaction. The sample was CFSE-low (dividing) CD8+ T cells sorted from an allogeneic mixed lymphocyte reaction.

This CDR3 reads CASSLHYSLRPSGNTIYF. The CDR3 nucleotides are TGTGCCAGCAGTCTTCATTACTCACTACGACCCTCTGGAAACACCATATATTTT. The chain has TRBV28 and TRBJ1-3; D ambiguous. This CDR3 region has 18 residues. Germline V gene lookup returns CDR1 MDHEN and CDR2 SYDVKM. V lost 5 bases and J lost 0, with 20 bases in between. The complete variable domain, with remaining parts taken from reference TRBV28 and TRBJ1-3, reads DVKVTQSSRYLVKRTGEKVFLECVQDMDHENMFWYRQDPGLGLRLIYFSYDVKMKEKGDIPEGYSVSREKKERFSLILESASTNQTSMYLCASSLHYSLRPSGNTIYFGEGSWLTVV.